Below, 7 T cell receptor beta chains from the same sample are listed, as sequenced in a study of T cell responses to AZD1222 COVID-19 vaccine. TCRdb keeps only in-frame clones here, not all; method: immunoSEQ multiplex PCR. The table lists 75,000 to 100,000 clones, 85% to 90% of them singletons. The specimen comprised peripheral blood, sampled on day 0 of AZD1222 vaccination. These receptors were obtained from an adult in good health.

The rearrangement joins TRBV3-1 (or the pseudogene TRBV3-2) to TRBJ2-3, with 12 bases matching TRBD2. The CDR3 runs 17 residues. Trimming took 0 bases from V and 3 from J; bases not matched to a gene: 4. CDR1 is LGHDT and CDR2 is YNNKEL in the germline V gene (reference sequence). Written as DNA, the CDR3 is TGTGCCAGCAGCCAAGAGAGACTAGCGGGAGTAACAGATACGCAGTATTTT. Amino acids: CASSQERLAGVTDTQYF.

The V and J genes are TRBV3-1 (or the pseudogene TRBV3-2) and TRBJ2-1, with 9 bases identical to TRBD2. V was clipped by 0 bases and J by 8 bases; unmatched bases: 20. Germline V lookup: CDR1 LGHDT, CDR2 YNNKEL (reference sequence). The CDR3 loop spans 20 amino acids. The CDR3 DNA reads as TGTGCCAGCAGCCAAGATACACCCCCAAAGGGTAGCGGGAGACGGCATGAGCAGTTCTTC. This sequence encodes CASSQDTPPKGSGRRHEQFF.

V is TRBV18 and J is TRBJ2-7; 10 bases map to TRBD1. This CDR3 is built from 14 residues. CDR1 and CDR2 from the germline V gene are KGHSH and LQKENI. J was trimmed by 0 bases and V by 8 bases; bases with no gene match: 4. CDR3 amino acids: CASTGTGDSYEQYF. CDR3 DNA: TGTGCCAGCACCGGGACAGGGGACTCCTACGAGCAGTACTTC.

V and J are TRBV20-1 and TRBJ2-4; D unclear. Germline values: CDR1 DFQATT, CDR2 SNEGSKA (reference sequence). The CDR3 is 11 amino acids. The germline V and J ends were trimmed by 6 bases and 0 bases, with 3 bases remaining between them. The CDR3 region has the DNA TGCAGTGCCGTAGCCAAAAACATTCAGTACTTC. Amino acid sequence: CSAVAKNIQYF.

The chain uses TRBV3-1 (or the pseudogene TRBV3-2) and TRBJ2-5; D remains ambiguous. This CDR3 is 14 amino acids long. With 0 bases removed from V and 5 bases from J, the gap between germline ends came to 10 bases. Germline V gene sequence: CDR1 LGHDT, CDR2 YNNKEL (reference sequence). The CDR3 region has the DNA TGTGCCAGCAGCCAAGAGGGTTATGGCGAGACCCAGTACTTC. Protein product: CASSQEGYGETQYF.

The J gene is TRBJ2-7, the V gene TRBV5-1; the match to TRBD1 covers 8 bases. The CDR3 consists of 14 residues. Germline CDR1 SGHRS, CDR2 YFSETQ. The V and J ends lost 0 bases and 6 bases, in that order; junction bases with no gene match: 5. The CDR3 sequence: CASSLGQGSREQYF. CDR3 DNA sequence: TGCGCCAGCAGCTTGGGACAGGGGTCCCGCGAGCAGTACTTC.

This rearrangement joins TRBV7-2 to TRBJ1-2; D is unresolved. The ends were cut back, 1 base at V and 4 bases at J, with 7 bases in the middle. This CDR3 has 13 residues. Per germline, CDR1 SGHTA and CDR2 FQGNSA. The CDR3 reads CASSLGSGYGYTF. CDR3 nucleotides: TGTGCCAGCAGCTTAGGGAGCGGCTATGGCTACACCTTC.